Presented here are 5 T cell receptor beta chains from one specimen sequenced in a study of blood T cell repertoires in COVID-19. TCRdb keeps only in-frame clones here, not all; method: immunoSEQ multiplex PCR. The sample holds fewer than 250,000 clones, roughly 80% seen once. What was sequenced was peripheral blood. The receptors were gathered from a woman in her sixties or seventies with active or convalescent COVID-19.

The chain's CDR3 is CASSFTRGPRSDEQFF. Written as DNA, the CDR3 is TGTGCCAGTAGTTTTACCAGGGGGCCCAGATCCGATGAGCAGTTCTTC. The chain recombines TRBV19 with TRBJ2-1, with 8 bases matching TRBD1. The germline CDR1 and CDR2 sequences are LNHDA and SQIVND (reference sequence). The CDR3 loop spans 16 amino acids. Losses at the gene ends were 5 bases for V and 8 bases for J; bases not matched to a gene: 14.

This clone has only a few counts. The rearrangement uses TRBV5-4 and TRBJ1-2, with no clear D. Germline V CDR1 and CDR2: SGHNT, YYREEE (reference sequence). The CDR3 consists of 13 residues. With 5 bases removed from V and 2 bases from J, the gap between germline ends came to 10 bases. The CDR3 protein is CASRAAGNYGYTF. CDR3 coding DNA: TGTGCCAGCAGGGCGGCCGGAAACTATGGCTACACCTTC.

This clone was seen repeatedly, ten times or more. The CDR3 nucleotides read TGTGCCAGCACCCACGGGACAGGGTTGCAGCCCCAGCATTTT. Translation gives CASTHGTGLQPQHF. V and J are TRBV28 and TRBJ1-5, with 9 nucleotides matching TRBD1. Germline values: CDR1 MDHEN, CDR2 SYDVKM. The CDR3 totals 14 residues. The V and J ends lost 7 bases and 7 bases, in that order; junction bases with no gene match: 8.

The sample holds a few counts of this clone. This rearrangement joins TRBV9 to TRBJ2-7; 7 bases match TRBD2. Per the germline V gene, CDR1 is SGDLS and CDR2 is YYNGEE. The CDR3 is 16 amino acids. Germline trimming cut 7 bases from V and 1 base from J; bases unmatched to any gene: 14. CDR3 amino acids: CASPGTWREGSYEQYF. CDR3 coding DNA: TGTGCCAGCCCCGGGACGTGGAGGGAGGGGTCCTACGAGCAGTACTTC. The whole variable domain, filled in from reference TRBV9 and TRBJ2-7, reads DSGVTQTPKHLITATGQRVTLRCSPRSGDLSVYWYQQSLDQGLQFLIQYYNGEERAKGNILERFSAQQFPDLHSELNLSSLELGDSALYFCASPGTWREGSYEQYFGPGTRLTVT.

A remark on this clone: Since no conserved phenylalanine or tryptophan closes the CDR3, a read error is the likely cause. The DNA is left out, because the CDR3 cannot be placed on it with certainty; the CDR3 is given as TCRdb lists it. This chain connects TRBV21-1 to TRBJ2-7; the table gives TRBD2 as D, unverified against the DNA. TRBV21-1 is described as a pseudogene. The CDR3 adds up to 10 amino acids, both ends counted. CDR3 sequence reads: CASSPRCGAL.